Listed here are 26 T cell receptor beta chains from one sample, sequenced in a study of blood T cell repertoires in COVID-19. Assay: immunoSEQ multiplex PCR; the TCRdb copy retains only in-frame clones and omits some. The sample has 450,000 or so clones, roughly nine tenths seen once. The sample consisted of peripheral blood. These receptors were taken from a young man with COVID-19, enrolled during active disease.

V gene TRBV7-8 combines with J gene TRBJ1-6; 10 bases fit TRBD1. The germline V gene encodes CDR1 SGHVS and CDR2 FQNEAQ. The length of the CDR3 is 14 residues. J lost 14 bases, V lost 6 bases, and 10 bases had no gene match. CDR3 in amino acids: CASSGDRGVGALHF. CDR3 nucleotide sequence: TGTGCCAGCAGTGGGGACAGGGGAGTCGGGGCCCTCCACTTT.

This chain connects TRBV7-9 to TRBJ2-7; TRBD1 matches 8 bases. V trimming: 3 bases; J trimming: 6 bases; junction bases outside the gene matches: 7. CDR3 length: 14 amino acids. Looked up from germline, CDR1 is SEHNR and CDR2 is FQNEAQ (reference sequence). The CDR3 DNA follows: TGTGCCAGCAGCTTCGGACAGGGAGGCACCGAGCAGTACTTC. Protein sequence: CASSFGQGGTEQYF. The whole variable domain, filled in from reference TRBV7-9 and TRBJ2-7, reads DTGVSQNPRHKITKRGQNVTFRCDPISEHNRLYWYRQTLGQGPEFLTYFQNEAQLEKSRLLSDRFSAERPKGSFSTLEIQRTEQGDSAMYLCASSFGQGGTEQYFGPGTRLTVT.

The chain joins TRBV4-1 to TRBJ1-1; D gene unclear. Germline-derived CDR1 and CDR2 are MGHRA and YSYEKL. The CDR3 has 15 amino acids. V was trimmed by 2 bases and J by 3 bases, leaving 13 bases between them. DNA of the CDR3: TGCGCCAGCAGCCAATCTTCGGCCGGGGACACTGAAGCTTTCTTT. This sequence encodes CASSQSSAGDTEAFF.

The gene calls are TRBV6-5 and TRBJ2-1, with D maybe TRBD2 (5 bases). Per the germline V gene, CDR1 is MNHEY and CDR2 is SVGAGI. V was cut by 2 bases and J by 7 bases, with 9 bases left in between. The CDR3 is 13 residues long. CDR3 in amino acids: CASSYATNNEQFF. The CDR3 DNA is TGTGCCAGCAGTTACGCGACTAATAATGAGCAGTTCTTC.

The J gene is TRBJ2-1, the V gene TRBV18, with D perhaps matching TRBD1 (5 bases). This CDR3 has 16 residues. Trimming cost V 2 bases and J 0 bases, with 11 bases left between them. CDR1 KGHSH and CDR2 LQKENI come from the germline V gene. The CDR3 nucleotides read TGTGCCAGCTCACCAGAACAGGCCAGCTCCTACAATGAGCAGTTCTTC. It yields the protein CASSPEQASSYNEQFF.

The genes are TRBV5-5 and TRBJ2-1, with a tentative D call TRBD2 (5 bases). The length of the CDR3 is 16 residues. V lost 0 bases, J lost 0 bases, and 10 bases lay in between. CDR1 and CDR2 from the germline V gene are SGHKS and YYEKEE (reference sequence). As DNA, the CDR3 is TGTGCCAGCAGCTTGGAACGAGGGTTCTCCTACAATGAGCAGTTCTTC. This encodes CASSLERGFSYNEQFF.

The rearrangement uses TRBV5-4 and TRBJ1-2; a weak D match, TRBD1 (5 bases). The germline V and J ends were trimmed by 0 bases and 1 base, with 10 bases remaining between them. This CDR3 is 15 amino acids long. The germline gives CDR1 SGHNT, CDR2 YYREEE (reference sequence). CDR3 in DNA: TGTGCCAGCAGCTTGGGGCCAGGGTTTAACTATGGCTACACCTTC. Protein product: CASSLGPGFNYGYTF.

V and J are TRBV27 and TRBJ2-7; 9 nucleotides agree with TRBD2. The CDR3 contains 16 residues. CDR1 is MNHEY, CDR2 SMNVEV, per germline (reference sequence). Trimming cost V 5 bases and J 2 bases; bases outside gene matches: 10. The CDR3 here is CASSELRASGTYEQYF. The CDR3 DNA reads TGTGCCAGCAGTGAACTCAGGGCTAGCGGGACCTACGAGCAGTACTTC.

CDR3: CASSLGPSSYNEQFF. In DNA form, the CDR3 reads TGTGCCAGCAGCTTAGGTCCCAGCTCCTACAATGAGCAGTTCTTC. V usage is TRBV7-3 and J usage is TRBJ2-1; D unclear. The germline V gene encodes CDR1 SGHTA and CDR2 FQGTGA. This CDR3 comprises 15 residues. V lost 2 bases, J lost 0 bases, and 8 bases lay in between.

This CDR3 is CASSTRDRPDTQYF. In DNA form, the CDR3 reads TGTGCCAGCAGTACCCGGGACAGACCCGATACCCAGTACTTC. V usage is TRBV7-9 and J usage is TRBJ2-5; 7 bases line up with TRBD1. J was trimmed by 8 bases and V by 6 bases; bases with no gene match: 12. CDR1 is SEHNR, CDR2 FQNEAQ, per germline (reference sequence). CDR3 length equals 14 residues.

The chain employs TRBV3-1 (or the pseudogene TRBV3-2) and TRBJ1-6; a weak D match, TRBD1 (5 bases). With 2 bases removed from V and 11 bases from J, the gap between germline ends came to 13 bases. The CDR3 runs 14 residues. The germline V gene encodes CDR1 LGHDT and CDR2 YNNKEL (reference sequence). The CDR3 coding sequence is TGTGCCAGCAGCCAACAATCCAGGGTAGCACCCCTCCACTTT. Protein: CASSQQSRVAPLHF.

This clone has more than one count but fewer than ten. This CDR3 reads CASSPPGDYEQYF. CDR3 DNA sequence: TGTGCCAGCAGCCCCCCCGGGGACTACGAGCAGTACTTC. V and J are TRBV7-9 and TRBJ2-7; tentatively, D is TRBD2 (5 bases). The CDR3 covers 13 residues. V lost 5 bases and J lost 3, with 11 bases in between. Germline CDR1 and CDR2: SEHNR and FQNEAQ (reference sequence). Together with reference TRBV7-9 and TRBJ2-7, the CDR3 gives the full variable domain: DTGVSQNPRHKITKRGQNVTFRCDPISEHNRLYWYRQTLGQGPEFLTYFQNEAQLEKSRLLSDRFSAERPKGSFSTLEIQRTEQGDSAMYLCASSPPGDYEQYFGPGTRLTVT.

The V gene is TRBV5-1, the J gene TRBJ2-1, with 11 bases fitting TRBD2. CDR1 is SGHRS and CDR2 is YFSETQ in the germline V gene. This CDR3 spans 19 amino acids. The V segment lost 4 bases and the J segment 6 bases; nucleotides outside the gene matches: 18. Here the CDR3 DNA reads TGCGCCAGCAGCCGGGACGCACTAGCGGGAGATGGGAAGGGCAATGAGCAGTTCTTC. It specifies CASSRDALAGDGKGNEQFF.

This clone appeared once. The V call is TRBV5-4, the J call TRBJ2-7; tentatively, D is TRBD2 (6 bases). CDR3 length equals 16 residues. Per germline, CDR1 SGHNT and CDR2 YYREEE (reference sequence). V gave up 3 bases and J gave up 0 bases, with 16 bases separating them. CDR3 sequence: CASSSYGGSSSYEQYF. The CDR3 region has the DNA TGTGCCAGCAGCTCGTACGGGGGTTCGAGCTCCTACGAGCAGTACTTC.

V gene TRBV6-1 combines with J gene TRBJ1-2, with a tentative D call TRBD1 (6 bases). Trimming took off 2 bases at V and 11 bases at J, with 18 bases between the two ends. CDR1 is MNHNS, CDR2 SASEGT, per germline. The CDR3 is made up of 14 amino acids. This CDR3 reads CASSESRGGDRYTF. The CDR3 nucleotides read TGTGCCAGCAGTGAATCGAGGGGGGGTGATCGGTACACCTTC.

CDR3 sequence reads: CASSEQGQNQPQHF. The CDR3 DNA sequence: TGTGCCAGCAGTGAACAGGGTCAAAATCAGCCCCAGCATTTT. The rearrangement joins TRBV6-1 to TRBJ1-5, with TRBD1 as a possible D gene (5 bases). Germline lookup yields CDR1 MNHNS and CDR2 SASEGT. With 2 bases removed from V and 4 bases from J, the gap between germline ends came to 9 bases. This CDR3 is built from 14 residues.

The chain has TRBV27 and TRBJ2-7; the match to TRBD2 covers 15 bases. Germline loops: CDR1 MNHEY, CDR2 SMNVEV (reference sequence). The CDR3 consists of 18 residues. V was clipped by 0 bases and J by 2 bases; unmatched bases: 5. The CDR3 bases are TGTGCCAGCAGTTTATCGTGGACTAGCGGGGGGGTAACCTACGAGCAGTACTTC. It is translated as CASSLSWTSGGVTYEQYF.

The chain is built from TRBV19 and TRBJ2-6; 7 nucleotides line up with TRBD1. V trimming: 3 bases; J trimming: 1 base; junction bases outside the gene matches: 18. CDR3 length: 21 amino acids. CDR1 is LNHDA, CDR2 SQIVND, per germline (reference sequence). This chain's CDR3 is CASSIPQDRFPVLSGANVLTF. DNA for the CDR3: TGTGCCAGTAGTATCCCACAGGACAGGTTTCCCGTTCTTTCTGGGGCCAACGTCCTGACTTTC.

The chain links TRBV5-1 to TRBJ1-2; TRBD1 agrees at 7 bases. The CDR3 is made up of 14 amino acids. Germline CDR1 and CDR2: SGHRS and YFSETQ. J gave up 7 bases and V 2 bases, and 8 bases lay outside the gene matches. CDR3 DNA: TGCGCCAGCAGCTTAGGGACAGCCAGTCTTGGCTACACCTTC. Translating it yields CASSLGTASLGYTF.

DNA of the CDR3: TGTGCCAGCAGCCCGGCGCGGGCCTATGGCTACACCTTC. Encoded protein: CASSPARAYGYTF. The chain joins TRBV3-1 (or the pseudogene TRBV3-2) to TRBJ1-2; no reliable D call. Trimming took off 4 bases at V and 4 bases at J, with 10 bases between the two ends. The CDR3 covers 13 residues. Germline V gene sequence: CDR1 LGHDT, CDR2 YNNKEL (reference sequence).

V is TRBV25-1 and J is TRBJ2-7, with TRBD1 matching 10 bases. In germline, CDR1 is MGHDK, CDR2 SYGVNS. The V gene end was trimmed by 2 bases and the J gene end by 4 bases; junction bases not matched to a gene: 5. This CDR3 has 15 residues. For the CDR3, the DNA is TGTGCCAGCAGTGAAGACAGGGGGCAGGAATACGAGCAGTACTTC. Translated: CASSEDRGQEYEQYF.

The gene calls are TRBV19 and TRBJ1-2; tentatively, D is TRBD1 (5 bases). CDR1 LNHDA and CDR2 SQIVND come from the germline V gene (reference sequence). V gave up 1 base and J gave up 2 bases, with 14 bases separating them. The CDR3 totals 16 residues. The CDR3 DNA sequence: TGTGCCAGTAGTATAGGACGACAGCACTACAACTATGGCTACACCTTC. Protein product: CASSIGRQHYNYGYTF.

The chain combines TRBV6-5 with TRBJ1-5; possibly TRBD1 for D (5 bases). Trimming removed 5 bases from V and 9 bases from J, with 14 bases in between. In germline, CDR1 is MNHEY, CDR2 SVGAGI. The CDR3 covers 13 residues. CDR3 loop: CASSPTGGRPQHF. The CDR3 region has the DNA TGTGCCAGCAGTCCCACGGGGGGTCGGCCCCAGCATTTT.

V is TRBV5-6 and J is TRBJ2-2; 16 positions match TRBD2. The CDR3 has 18 residues. V gave up 4 bases and J gave up 7 bases; unmatched junction bases: 10. CDR1 SGHDT and CDR2 YYEEEE come from the germline V gene. The CDR3 bases are TGTGCCAGCAGCGCCCGCGGGGGACTAGCGGGAGGGCGCGGGGAGCTGTTTTTT. Its translation is CASSARGGLAGGRGELFF.

CDR3: CASSLSGAYHEQYF. CDR3 bases: TGTGCCAGCAGCTTAAGCGGGGCTTACCACGAGCAGTACTTC. The V call is TRBV7-9, the J call TRBJ2-7; the match to TRBD2 covers 7 bases. The CDR3 spans 14 residues. The germline CDR1 and CDR2 sequences are SEHNR and FQNEAQ (reference sequence). V lost 2 bases to trimming and J lost 5 bases; unmatched junction nucleotides: 6.

The gene calls are TRBV6-5 and TRBJ2-5; tentatively, D is TRBD2 (5 bases). CDR3 size: 14 residues. Trimming removed 6 bases from V and 5 bases from J, with 16 bases in between. The V gene's germline CDR1 is MNHEY and CDR2 SVGAGI. The CDR3 protein is CASSLPDSRETQYF. DNA of the CDR3: TGTGCCAGCAGCCTCCCGGACTCCAGGGAGACCCAGTACTTC.